This paragraph covers one TCR beta chain sequence. This entry is derived from a study of blood T cell repertoires in COVID-19. Study-level information: Donors in the United States, Italy and Spain gave samples during acute or convalescent COVID-19. PBMCs, B-cell-depleted T cells, or T cells were the source of the cDNA or gDNA that made up the material.

As originally analysed: From reference gene primer amplification, estimates of nucleated cell counts were derived. This table comes from immunoSEQ multiplex PCR, and its TCRdb copy is limited to in-frame clones, with some not included. Clone size and V and J calls were adopted from that table, with D and trimming inferred from the DNA. The data hold roughly 250,000 clones, with more than 60% observed a single time. The CDR3 covers 14 residues. Trimming took 4 bases from V and 3 from J; bases not matched to a gene: 2. Per germline, CDR1 MRHNA and CDR2 SNTAGT. The gene calls are TRBV6-4 and TRBJ2-2, with 7 bases lining up with TRBD2. The sample comprised peripheral blood. This clonotype was obtained from a woman between 40 and 55 years old with active or convalescent COVID-19. CDR3 bases: TGTGCCAGCAGTGCTAGCGGAGACACCGGGGAGCTGTTTTTT. This codes for CASSASGDTGELFF.